This is a list of T cell receptor beta chains from one sample in a study of control samples from healthy donors and cancer patients. Profiling relied on immunoSEQ multiplex PCR, and the TCRdb table lists in-frame clones only, not all of them. The sample includes under 200,000 clones, 80% to 95% of them seen just once. The specimen was blood. Every receptor here comes from a woman aged 25 to 45 in good health. Each CDR3 is given with its conserved first and last residue. Each record gives: V gene, clone size, D gene, J gene, CDR3 protein, CDR3 DNA. A D gene is named only where the DNA matches it firmly. Rows give clone size only sometimes, using once, few, many, or a class for an expanded clone.

V: TRBV6-4; size: -; D: -; J: TRBJ2-6; CDR3: CASSDNTGANVLTF; DNA: TGTGCCAGCAGTGACAACACTGGGGCCAACGTCCTGACTTTC
V: TRBV5-6; size: -; D: -; J: TRBJ1-3; CDR3: CASSLVTTVINTIYF; DNA: TGTGCCAGCAGCTTGGTCACGACAGTAATAAACACCATATATTTT
V: TRBV7-9; size: -; D: -; J: TRBJ1-4; CDR3: CASSLYASTNEKLFF; DNA: TGTGCCAGCAGCTTATACGCTTCAACTAATGAAAAACTGTTTTTT
V: TRBV7-9; size: once; D: TRBD1; J: TRBJ1-1; CDR3: CASTRQGRNTEAFF; DNA: TGTGCCAGCACCCGACAGGGCCGGAACACTGAAGCTTTCTTT
V: TRBV18; size: few; D: -; J: TRBJ2-3; CDR3: CASSPPTGVHTDTQYF; DNA: TGTGCCAGCTCACCACCTACGGGAGTGCACACAGATACGCAGTATTTT
V: TRBV24-1; size: -; D: -; J: TRBJ1-4; CDR3: CATSEPRATNEKLFF; DNA: TGTGCCACCAGTGAGCCCAGGGCAACTAATGAAAAACTGTTTTTT
V: TRBV5-1; size: -; D: TRBD2; J: TRBJ2-3; CDR3: CASRGTSGSTDTQYF; DNA: TGCGCCAGCAGGGGGACTAGCGGTTCCACAGATACGCAGTATTTT
V: TRBV27; size: -; D: TRBD1; J: TRBJ1-1; CDR3: CASSSRTGYYGTEAFF; DNA: TGTGCCAGCAGTTCCCGGACAGGTTATTACGGCACTGAAGCTTTCTTT
V: TRBV18; size: -; D: -; J: TRBJ2-7; CDR3: CASSPPTSSPYEQYF; DNA: TGTGCCAGCTCACCTCCGACTTCCTCCCCCTACGAGCAGTACTTC
V: TRBV24-1; size: -; D: -; J: TRBJ2-1; CDR3: CATSDSWEYNEQFF; DNA: TGTGCCACCAGTGATTCGTGGGAGTACAATGAGCAGTTCTTC
V: TRBV29-1; size: -; D: -; J: TRBJ2-2; CDR3: CSVLGTFNTGELFF; DNA: TGCAGCGTTTTGGGTACTTTCAACACCGGGGAGCTGTTTTTT
V: TRBV6-5; size: -; D: -; J: TRBJ2-2; CDR3: CASSYMTGELFF; DNA: TGTGCCAGCAGTTACATGACTGGGGAGCTGTTTTTT
V: TRBV7-9; size: -; D: -; J: TRBJ2-4; CDR3: CASSLGSLQGTAKNIQYF; DNA: TGTGCCAGCAGCTTAGGGTCTCTCCAGGGTACTGCCAAAAACATTCAGTACTTC
V: TRBV28; size: -; D: -; J: TRBJ2-7; CDR3: CASSSPWEHYEQYF; DNA: TGTGCCAGCAGTTCTCCTTGGGAGCACTACGAGCAGTACTTC
V: TRBV3-1/TRBV3-2; size: once; D: -; J: TRBJ1-1; CDR3: CASSQASTEAFF; DNA: TGTGCCAGCAGCCAAGCAAGCACTGAAGCTTTCTTT
V: TRBV3-1/TRBV3-2; size: -; D: -; J: TRBJ1-6; CDR3: CASQTGFVSPLHF; DNA: TGTGCCAGCCAGACGGGGTTCGTTTCACCCCTCCACTTT
V: TRBV6-1; size: once; D: TRBD2; J: TRBJ2-7; CDR3: CASSAGGTGLAGGLGYEQYF; DNA: TGTGCCAGCAGTGCAGGCGGGACCGGACTAGCGGGAGGGCTAGGGTACGAGCAGTACTTC
V: TRBV6-4; size: -; D: TRBD2; J: TRBJ2-3; CDR3: CASSDGAGGGTDTQYF; DNA: TGTGCCAGCAGTGACGGGGCGGGAGGCGGCACAGATACGCAGTATTTT
V: TRBV5-1; size: -; D: -; J: TRBJ2-7; CDR3: CASRGTAYEQYF; DNA: TGCGCCAGCAGGGGGACGGCCTACGAGCAGTACTTC
V: TRBV6-2/TRBV6-3; size: -; D: -; J: TRBJ1-5; CDR3: CASSYIGQPQHF; DNA: TGTGCCAGCAGTTACATTGGACAGCCCCAGCATTTT
V: TRBV28; size: -; D: -; J: TRBJ1-1; CDR3: CASSLDVGSLNTEAFF; DNA: TGTGCCAGCAGTTTAGACGTGGGCAGCCTGAACACTGAAGCTTTCTTT
V: TRBV6-4; size: -; D: TRBD2; J: TRBJ2-1; CDR3: CASTRLAGVDDEQFF; DNA: TGTGCCAGCACTCGACTAGCGGGAGTTGACGATGAGCAGTTCTTC
V: TRBV18; size: -; D: -; J: TRBJ2-7; CDR3: CASSPGVAGEQYF; DNA: TGTGCCAGCTCACCAGGGGTGGCGGGGGAGCAGTACTTC
V: TRBV15; size: -; D: -; J: TRBJ2-3; CDR3: CATSRDVFGSDTQYF; DNA: TGTGCCACCAGCAGAGATGTTTTCGGGTCAGATACGCAGTATTTT
V: TRBV28; size: few; D: -; J: TRBJ1-5; CDR3: CASSSGQPQHF; DNA: TGTGCCAGCAGTTCAGGACAGCCCCAGCATTTT
V: TRBV19; size: -; D: -; J: TRBJ2-1; CDR3: CASSIGTSYNEQFF; DNA: TGTGCCAGTAGTATAGGCACTTCCTACAATGAGCAGTTCTTC
V: TRBV7-2; size: -; D: -; J: TRBJ1-6; CDR3: CASSLVPGGLNSPLHF; DNA: TGTGCCAGCAGCTTAGTCCCGGGGGGTCTTAATTCACCCCTCCACTTT
V: TRBV10-3; size: -; D: TRBD2; J: TRBJ2-7; CDR3: CATSQRDSYEQYF; DNA: TGTGCCACCTCACAGCGGGACTCCTACGAGCAGTACTTC
V: TRBV6-5; size: -; D: -; J: TRBJ1-5; CDR3: CASTSTNSNQPQHF; DNA: TGTGCCAGCACCTCCACCAATAGCAATCAGCCCCAGCATTTT
V: TRBV11-2; size: -; D: TRBD2; J: TRBJ2-1; CDR3: CASSFTSGNNEQFF; DNA: TGTGCCAGCAGCTTTACTAGCGGGAACAATGAGCAGTTCTTC
V: TRBV28; size: -; D: TRBD2; J: TRBJ2-5; CDR3: CASRGGGQETQYF; DNA: TGTGCCAGCAGAGGCGGGGGCCAAGAGACCCAGTACTTC
V: TRBV28; size: -; D: TRBD2; J: TRBJ2-1; CDR3: CAISSGSPYNEQFF; DNA: TGTGCCATTTCGAGCGGGAGCCCCTACAATGAGCAGTTCTTC
V: TRBV7-9; size: -; D: -; J: TRBJ2-1; CDR3: CASTLRDWINEQFF; DNA: TGTGCCAGCACCCTTAGGGACTGGATTAATGAGCAGTTCTTC
V: TRBV24-1; size: -; D: -; J: TRBJ2-1; CDR3: CATSGRSGSLNEQFF; DNA: TGTGCCACCAGTGGCCGGTCAGGATCTCTCAATGAGCAGTTCTTC
V: TRBV6-6; size: once; D: TRBD1; J: TRBJ1-2; CDR3: CASSRGTVYGYTF; DNA: TGTGCCAGCAGCCGTGGGACAGTCTATGGCTACACCTTC
V: TRBV5-1; size: -; D: TRBD2; J: TRBJ2-1; CDR3: CASSLTSGRFYNEQFF; DNA: TGCGCCAGCAGCCTGACTAGCGGGAGGTTTTACAATGAGCAGTTCTTC
V: TRBV7-2; size: -; D: -; J: TRBJ2-7; CDR3: CASSFIGTPEQYF; DNA: TGTGCCAGCAGCTTTATCGGGACGCCCGAGCAGTACTTC
V: TRBV12-3/TRBV12-4; size: -; D: -; J: TRBJ2-2; CDR3: CASSREVAGELFF; DNA: TGTGCCAGCAGTCGAGAGGTGGCCGGGGAGCTGTTTTTT
V: TRBV24-1; size: -; D: -; J: TRBJ2-3; CDR3: CATSGGADHPDTQYF; DNA: TGTGCCACCAGTGGCGGGGCGGATCACCCAGATACGCAGTATTTT
V: TRBV7-9; size: -; D: -; J: TRBJ1-1; CDR3: CASVSGLTEAFF; DNA: TGTGCCAGCGTATCGGGTCTCACTGAAGCTTTCTTT
V: TRBV5-4; size: -; D: -; J: TRBJ2-1; CDR3: CASSLGGPGVEQFF; DNA: TGTGCCAGCAGCTTGGGGGGGCCTGGAGTTGAGCAGTTCTTC
V: TRBV19; size: -; D: -; J: TRBJ1-1; CDR3: CASSIEAGLNTEAFF; DNA: TGTGCCAGTAGTATAGAAGCAGGGCTGAACACTGAAGCTTTCTTT
V: TRBV19; size: -; D: -; J: TRBJ2-3; CDR3: CASSILESDTQYF; DNA: TGTGCCAGTAGTATATTGGAGTCAGATACGCAGTATTTT
V: TRBV9; size: -; D: -; J: TRBJ2-2; CDR3: CASSVTQGTGELFF; DNA: TGTGCCAGCAGCGTTACCCAGGGAACCGGGGAGCTGTTTTTT
V: TRBV2; size: -; D: -; J: TRBJ2-1; CDR3: CASSPGTSSYNEQFF; DNA: TGTGCCAGCAGTCCCGGGACCTCATCCTACAATGAGCAGTTCTTC
V: TRBV24-1; size: -; D: -; J: TRBJ2-6; CDR3: CATSDDEGSGANVLTF; DNA: TGTGCCACCAGTGATGATGAGGGCTCTGGGGCCAACGTCCTGACTTTC
V: TRBV7-9; size: -; D: -; J: TRBJ2-2; CDR3: CASSSRATNTGELFF; DNA: TGTGCCAGCAGTTCCAGGGCCACGAACACCGGGGAGCTGTTTTTT
V: TRBV11-2; size: -; D: -; J: TRBJ2-7; CDR3: CASSWGRGEQYF; DNA: TGTGCCAGCAGCTGGGGACGCGGCGAGCAGTACTTC
V: TRBV13; size: once; D: -; J: TRBJ1-2; CDR3: CASSSLSTDRYGYTF; DNA: TGTGCCAGCAGCTCGTTATCGACGGACCGCTATGGCTACACCTTC
V: TRBV11-2; size: -; D: -; J: TRBJ2-1; CDR3: CASSSFEPRNEQFF; DNA: TGTGCCAGCAGCTCTTTTGAGCCTAGGAATGAGCAGTTCTTC
V: TRBV28; size: -; D: TRBD1; J: TRBJ1-2; CDR3: CASSLPGGNYGYTF; DNA: TGTGCCAGCAGTTTGCCAGGGGGCAACTATGGCTACACCTTC
V: TRBV28; size: -; D: TRBD1; J: TRBJ1-1; CDR3: CASSPRTGVSTEAFF; DNA: TGTGCCAGCAGTCCTAGGACAGGGGTCAGCACTGAAGCTTTCTTT
V: TRBV4-1; size: -; D: -; J: TRBJ1-2; CDR3: CASSQDPYGYTF; DNA: TGCGCCAGCAGCCAGGACCCCTATGGCTACACCTTC
V: TRBV28; size: -; D: TRBD1; J: TRBJ2-7; CDR3: CASSLPGQGGSYEQYF; DNA: TGTGCCAGCAGTTTACCGGGACAGGGGGGCTCCTACGAGCAGTACTTC
V: TRBV3-1/TRBV3-2; size: -; D: -; J: TRBJ2-7; CDR3: CASSQGAGHSYEQYF; DNA: TGTGCCAGCAGCCAAGGAGCGGGACATTCGTACGAGCAGTACTTC
V: TRBV28; size: -; D: TRBD1; J: TRBJ2-2; CDR3: CASSFQDRGRTGELFF; DNA: TGTGCCAGCAGTTTTCAGGACAGGGGTAGAACCGGGGAGCTGTTTTTT
V: TRBV28; size: once; D: -; J: TRBJ1-4; CDR3: CATSGGLNEKLFF; DNA: TGTGCCACCTCCGGAGGCCTTAATGAAAAACTGTTTTTT
V: TRBV6-4; size: -; D: TRBD2; J: TRBJ2-3; CDR3: CASSDGLAGEGDTQYF; DNA: TGTGCCAGCAGTGACGGGCTAGCGGGAGAAGGAGATACGCAGTATTTT
V: TRBV7-9; size: -; D: -; J: TRBJ2-7; CDR3: CASSLEPGWDVLHSYEQYF; DNA: TGTGCCAGCAGCTTAGAGCCCGGATGGGACGTCCTACACTCCTACGAGCAGTACTTC